This TCR beta chain was observed in a study of cytomegalovirus exposure and HLA in healthy donors. A multiplex PCR was run with 60 Vbeta primers and 13 Jbeta primers. Clones were sequenced by immunoSEQ multiplex PCR, and TCRdb holds only the in-frame ones, with some missing. The sample shows 130,000 or so clones, around 74% of them seen only once. This clone was detected a few times. The V gene's germline CDR1 is SGHTA and CDR2 FQGTGA. J was trimmed by 1 base and V by 4 bases; bases with no gene match: 11. This CDR3 is built from 17 residues. This clonotype was sampled from a man younger than 45 in good health and CMV-seronegative. The J gene is TRBJ1-1, the V gene TRBV7-3, with TRBD1 matching over 8 bases. The sample was PBMCs. The CDR3 here is CASSSYGQGGWNTEAFF. In DNA form, the CDR3 reads TGTGCCAGCAGCTCTTACGGACAGGGTGGGTGGAACACTGAAGCTTTCTTT.